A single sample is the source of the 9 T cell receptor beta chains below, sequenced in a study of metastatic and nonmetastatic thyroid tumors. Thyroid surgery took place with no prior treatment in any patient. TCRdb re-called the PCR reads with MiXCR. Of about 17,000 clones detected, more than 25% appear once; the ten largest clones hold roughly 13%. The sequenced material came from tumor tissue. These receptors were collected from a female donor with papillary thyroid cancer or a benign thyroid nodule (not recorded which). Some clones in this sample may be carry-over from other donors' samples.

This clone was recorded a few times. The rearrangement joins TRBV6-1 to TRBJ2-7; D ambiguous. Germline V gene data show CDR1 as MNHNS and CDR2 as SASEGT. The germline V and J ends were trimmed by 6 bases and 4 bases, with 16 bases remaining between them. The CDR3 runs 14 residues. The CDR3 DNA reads TGTGCCAGCAGATGGGGAAACCTAAGGTACGAGCAGTACTTC. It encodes CASRWGNLRYEQYF.

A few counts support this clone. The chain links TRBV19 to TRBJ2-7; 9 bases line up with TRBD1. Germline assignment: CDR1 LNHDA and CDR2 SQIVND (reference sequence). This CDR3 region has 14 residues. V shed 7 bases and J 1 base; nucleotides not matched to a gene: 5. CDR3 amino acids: CASKAGTGSYEQYF. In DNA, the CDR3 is TGTGCCAGTAAGGCCGGGACAGGGTCCTACGAGCAGTACTTC.

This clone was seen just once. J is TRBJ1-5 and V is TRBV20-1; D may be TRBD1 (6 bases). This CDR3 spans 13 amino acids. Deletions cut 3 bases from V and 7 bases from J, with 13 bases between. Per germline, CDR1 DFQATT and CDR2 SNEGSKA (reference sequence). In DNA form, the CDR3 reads TGCAGTGCTAGGGACAGTACGTCGCAGCCCCAGCATTTT. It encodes CSARDSTSQPQHF.

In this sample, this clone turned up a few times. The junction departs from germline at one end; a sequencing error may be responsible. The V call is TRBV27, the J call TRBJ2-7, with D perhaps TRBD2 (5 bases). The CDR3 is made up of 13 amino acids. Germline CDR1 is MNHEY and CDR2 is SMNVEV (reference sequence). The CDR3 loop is CASGSSGGYEQHF. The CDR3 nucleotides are TGTGCCAGCGGCAGCAGCGGAGGCTACGAGCAGCACTTC.

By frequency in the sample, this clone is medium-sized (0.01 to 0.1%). For the CDR3, the DNA is TGCAGTGCTAGTAAGGGGCCGGGAGGTGGCTACGAGCAGTACTTC. Amino acid sequence: CSASKGPGGGYEQYF. The chain has TRBV20-1 and TRBJ2-7, with TRBD2 matching 7 bases. Germline trimming cut 3 bases from V and 3 bases from J; bases unmatched to any gene: 11. This CDR3 spans 15 amino acids. CDR1 DFQATT and CDR2 SNEGSKA come from the germline V gene (reference sequence).

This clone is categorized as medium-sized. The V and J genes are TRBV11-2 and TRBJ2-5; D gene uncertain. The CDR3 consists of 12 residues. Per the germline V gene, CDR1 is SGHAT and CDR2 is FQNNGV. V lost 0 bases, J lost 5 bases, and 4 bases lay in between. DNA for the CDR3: TGTGCCAGCAGCTTAGATCGGGAGACCCAGTACTTC. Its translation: CASSLDRETQYF.

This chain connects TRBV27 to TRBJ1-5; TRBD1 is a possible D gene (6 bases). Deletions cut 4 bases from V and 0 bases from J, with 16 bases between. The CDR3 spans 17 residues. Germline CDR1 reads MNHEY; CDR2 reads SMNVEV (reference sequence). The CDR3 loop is CASSSKGGHYSNQPQHF. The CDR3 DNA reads TGTGCCAGCAGTTCCAAAGGGGGACACTATAGCAATCAGCCCCAGCATTTT.

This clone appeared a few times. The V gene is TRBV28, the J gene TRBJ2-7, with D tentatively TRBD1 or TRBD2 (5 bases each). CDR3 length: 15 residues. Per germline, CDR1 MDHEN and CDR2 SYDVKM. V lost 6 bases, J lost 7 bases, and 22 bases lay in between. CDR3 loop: CASSHARDRHEEQYF. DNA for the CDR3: TGTGCCAGCAGCCATGCCCGGGACCGTCACGAGGAGCAGTACTTC.

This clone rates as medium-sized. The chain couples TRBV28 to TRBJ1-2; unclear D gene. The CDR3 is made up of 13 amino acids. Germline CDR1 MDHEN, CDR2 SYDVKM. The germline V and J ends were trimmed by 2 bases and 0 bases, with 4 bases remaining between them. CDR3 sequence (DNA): TGTGCCAGCAGTTTACCTGCTAACTATGGCTACACCTTC. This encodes CASSLPANYGYTF.